The following is a T cell receptor (beta chain) sequence with its context. Antigen unknown. This sample is part of a study of PD-1 blockade in classical Hodgkin lymphoma. Some clones are missing from TCRdb's copy, which holds only in-frame ones; the method was immunoSEQ multiplex PCR. The sample includes some 30,000 clones, about 88% of them seen just once. Overall study results and limits: By C4D1, diversity of CD4+ TCRs had risen significantly, whereas that of CD8+ TCRs had not. Some patients started nivolumab under 1 year after ASCT, and they were excluded.

This CDR3 spans 16 amino acids. The V gene end was trimmed by 4 bases and the J gene end by 6 bases; junction bases not matched to a gene: 10. Germline CDR1 SGHRS, CDR2 YFSETQ. The time point: cycle 4 day 1 (C4D1), after six to seven weeks of nivolumab. Following autologous stem cell transplantation, relapse occurred in every patient, and exposure to brentuximab vedotin varied. Magnetic negative selection of thawed PBMCs was the method by which CD4+ T cells were purified. V is TRBV5-1 and J is TRBJ2-4; 10 nucleotides line up with TRBD1. This material consisted of CD4+ T cells from blood, taken before the fourth cycle of nivolumab. The TCR was taken from a human donor with classical Hodgkin lymphoma. The CDR3 nucleotides are TGCGCCAGCAGCCTGAACCCGACAGGGGGCGGAAACATTCAGTACTTC. Amino acids: CASSLNPTGGGNIQYF.